Listed here are 9 T cell receptor beta chains from one sample, sequenced in a study of cytomegalovirus exposure and HLA in healthy donors. Assay used: immunoSEQ multiplex PCR; TCRdb lists only in-frame clones, some missing. The profile shows 66,000 or so clones, about 97% of them singletons. Sequenced input: PBMCs. The receptor set was obtained from a woman under 30 in good health and CMV-seropositive.

The V call is TRBV7-2, the J call TRBJ2-7, with 14 bases that match TRBD2. The germline V gene has CDR1 SGHTA and CDR2 FQGNSA. Trimming cost V 4 bases and J 2 bases; bases outside gene matches: 10. The CDR3 runs to 18 residues. CDR3: CASSSVPGLAGDPYEQYF. CDR3 DNA sequence: TGTGCCAGCAGCTCAGTCCCGGGACTAGCGGGAGATCCCTACGAGCAGTACTTC.

V and J are TRBV5-1 and TRBJ1-1, with 7 bases lining up with TRBD1. J lost 0 bases, V lost 4 bases, and 3 bases had no gene match. The germline CDR1 and CDR2 sequences are SGHRS and YFSETQ. This CDR3 comprises 14 residues. The CDR3 DNA sequence: TGCGCCAGCAGCAGGCAGGGGGTGAACACTGAAGCTTTCTTT. Amino acids: CASSRQGVNTEAFF.

V and J are TRBV7-3 and TRBJ1-2, with a possible D match to TRBD1 (6 bases). V lost 2 bases and J 4 bases, leaving 20 bases between the germline ends. Germline CDR1 reads SGHTA; CDR2 reads FQGTGA. The CDR3 is made up of 17 amino acids. The CDR3 spells CASSLVVGTGPSYGYTF. The DNA of the CDR3 is TGTGCCAGCAGCTTAGTGGTGGGCACAGGGCCGTCCTATGGCTACACCTTC.

This chain's CDR3 is CASTVDILAKNIQYF. In DNA, the CDR3 is TGTGCCAGCACCGTGGACATTCTAGCCAAAAACATTCAGTACTTC. This chain uses TRBV2 with TRBJ2-4; possibly TRBD1 for D (5 bases). The CDR3 loop spans 15 amino acids. V was clipped by 7 bases and J by 0 bases, with 13 bases between them. Germline V gene data show CDR1 as SNHLY and CDR2 as FYNNEI. The variable domain in full, with the rest retrieved from reference TRBV2 and TRBJ2-4, is EPEVTQTPSHQVTQMGQEVILRCVPISNHLYFYWYRQILGQKVEFLVSFYNNEISEKSEIFDDQFSVERPDGSNFTLKIRSTKLEDSAMYFCASTVDILAKNIQYFGAGTRLSVL.

V usage is TRBV2 and J usage is TRBJ2-7; D might be TRBD2 (5 bases). The germline CDR1 and CDR2 sequences are SNHLY and FYNNEI. The CDR3 runs to 14 residues. The V end was cut by 7 bases, the J end by 4 bases, with 17 bases between. Here the CDR3 DNA reads TGTGCCAGCACGGTTCTAGCCCTCCCTTACGAGCAGTACTTC. As protein: CASTVLALPYEQYF.

The chain links TRBV11-1 to TRBJ2-5; tentative D call: TRBD1 (6 bases). This CDR3 contains 13 residues. With 2 bases removed from V and 5 bases from J, the gap between germline ends came to 9 bases. In germline, CDR1 is SGHAT, CDR2 FQDESV (reference sequence). The chain's CDR3 is CASSLLGAETQYF. The CDR3 DNA follows: TGTGCCAGCAGCTTACTGGGGGCTGAGACCCAGTACTTC.

This clone appeared once. The J gene is TRBJ1-3, the V gene TRBV10-2; 7 bases match TRBD1. V shed 5 bases, J shed 0 bases, and the junction held 7 bases outside the gene matches. Germline V CDR1 and CDR2: WSHSY, SAAADI. This CDR3 is built from 16 residues. The CDR3 coding sequence is TGCGCCAGCAGTCCCAAGGGGGCCCTCTCTGGAAACACCATATATTTT. It specifies CASSPKGALSGNTIYF.

The chain recombines TRBV27 with TRBJ2-1; TRBD2 aligns across 9 bases. The CDR3 runs 15 residues. CDR1 is MNHEY and CDR2 is SMNVEV in the germline V gene (reference sequence). V shed 5 bases and J 6 bases; nucleotides not matched to a gene: 8. The CDR3 bases are TGTGCCAGCAGTACTCAGCGGGAGGCGTTCAATGAGCAGTTCTTC. The encoded protein is CASSTQREAFNEQFF.

The V gene is TRBV15, the J gene TRBJ1-5; 9 positions agree with TRBD1. Germline V gene data show CDR1 as LNHNV and CDR2 as YYDKDF (reference sequence). This CDR3 is built from 15 residues. With V trimmed by 3 bases and J by 5 bases, 5 bases remained unmatched. The CDR3 bases are TGTGCCACCAGCAGGGTTGGACAGGGGTATCAGCCCCAGCATTTT. Translation: CATSRVGQGYQPQHF.